The 21 T cell receptor beta chains reported below all come from one sample, sequenced in a study of shared clonotypes between healthy human individuals. Produced via immunoSEQ multiplex PCR; TCRdb's table is partial and in-frame only. Among some 240,000 clones listed, about 65% were seen once. The specimen sequenced was memory CD4+ T cells sorted from blood. Subset: CD45RA-negative fraction. These receptors all come from a man aged 25-45 years in good health.

J is TRBJ1-1 and V is TRBV6-5; tentative D call: TRBD1 (5 bases). The CDR3 has 13 amino acids. Germline V gives CDR1 MNHEY, CDR2 SVGAGI. The germline V and J ends were trimmed by 6 bases and 7 bases, with 15 bases remaining between them. CDR3 amino acids: CASSRGRRNEAFF. The CDR3 DNA sequence: TGTGCCAGCAGCCGGGGACGGAGGAATGAAGCTTTCTTT.

V usage is TRBV6-5 and J usage is TRBJ2-2, with 8 bases aligning to TRBD1. CDR1 is MNHEY, CDR2 SVGAGI, per germline. Losses at the gene ends were 6 bases for V and 1 base for J; bases not matched to a gene: 4. The CDR3 consists of 15 residues. CDR3 in amino acids: CASRTDRVNTGELFF. CDR3 DNA sequence: TGTGCCAGCAGAACGGACAGGGTGAACACCGGGGAGCTGTTTTTT.

In DNA form, the CDR3 reads TGTGCCAGCAGTTTACGGTCGGGGCCGGTCTGGAGTGGCGAGCAGTACTTC. Protein product: CASSLRSGPVWSGEQYF. The rearrangement joins TRBV28 to TRBJ2-7, with D perhaps matching TRBD1 or TRBD2 (5 bases each). V shed 2 bases and J shed 6 bases, with 23 bases lying between them. The CDR3 length is 17 residues. Looked up from germline, CDR1 is MDHEN and CDR2 is SYDVKM.

This chain joins TRBV7-8 and TRBJ1-1, with D uncertain. This CDR3 has 14 amino acids. CDR1 SGHVS and CDR2 FQNEAQ come from the germline V gene. Trimming took off 3 bases at V and 6 bases at J, with 14 bases between the two ends. The CDR3 bases are TGTGCCAGCAGCTTTTCAGAGGGCGAGGCTGAAGCTTTCTTT. It is translated as CASSFSEGEAEAFF.

This CDR3 is CASSLGFQDTQYF. Written as DNA, the CDR3 is TGTGCCAGCAGCTTAGGATTTCAAGATACGCAGTATTTT. The chain uses TRBV7-2 and TRBJ2-3, with D unclear. Germline CDR1 is SGHTA and CDR2 is FQGNSA. CDR3 size: 13 residues. The V end lost 1 base, the J end lost 5 bases, and 7 bases lay between the germline ends. Together with reference TRBV7-2 and TRBJ2-3, the CDR3 gives the full variable domain: GAGVSQSPSNKVTEKGKDVELRCDPISGHTALYWYRQSLGQGLEFLIYFQGNSAPDKSGLPSDRFSAERTGGSVSTLTIQRTQQEDSAVYLCASSLGFQDTQYFGPGTRLTVL.

This clone was seen only a few times. The genes are TRBV18 and TRBJ2-6; D is unclear. The germline V gene encodes CDR1 KGHSH and CDR2 LQKENI. The V end lost 0 bases, the J end lost 2 bases, and 8 bases lay between the germline ends. The CDR3 contains 16 residues. CDR3 residues: CASSPPLRAGANVLTF. The CDR3 bases are TGTGCCAGCTCACCACCTCTTAGGGCTGGGGCCAACGTCCTGACTTTC.

V usage is TRBV5-6 and J usage is TRBJ2-1, with TRBD2 matching 11 bases. In germline, CDR1 is SGHDT, CDR2 YYEEEE. This CDR3 contains 14 residues. J gave up 9 bases and V 5 bases, and 7 bases lay outside the gene matches. In DNA, the CDR3 is TGTGCCAGCAGGGTAGCGGGAGGGAGCGGTGAGCAGTTCTTC. Amino acid sequence: CASRVAGGSGEQFF.

This clone was observed once. The chain carries TRBV2 and TRBJ2-7; TRBD1 is a possible D gene (6 bases). The V gene lost 8 bases and the J gene lost 0 bases, with 14 bases spanning the gap. The germline CDR1 and CDR2 sequences are SNHLY and FYNNEI. The length of the CDR3 is 14 residues. The CDR3, as DNA: TGTGCCAGCCTAGAGCAGGGGCCCTCCTACGAGCAGTACTTC. Amino acid sequence: CASLEQGPSYEQYF.

V usage is TRBV4-1 and J usage is TRBJ2-7, with 10 bases matching TRBD2. Germline V gene sequence: CDR1 MGHRA, CDR2 YSYEKL. The CDR3 runs to 15 residues. V lost 1 base and J lost 4; bases outside the gene matches: 4. DNA of the CDR3: TGCGCCAGCAGCCAAGTGGGACTAGCGACTTACGAGCAGTACTTC. It is translated as CASSQVGLATYEQYF.

The CDR3 nucleotides are TGTGCCAGCAGCCGAAATCCAGTGACTAGCGTTTCCTACGAGCAGTACTTC. As protein: CASSRNPVTSVSYEQYF. The rearrangement uses TRBV7-2 and TRBJ2-7; 8 bases line up with TRBD2. This CDR3 comprises 17 residues. Germline CDR1 is SGHTA and CDR2 is FQGNSA. The junction had 13 bases not matched to a gene; V was cut back by 5 bases and J by 1 base.

Concerning this clone: The sample has other DNA sequences that encode this CDR3 too. The chain carries TRBV2 and TRBJ2-7; D remains unclear. The V and J ends lost 7 bases and 4 bases respectively, with 5 bases between them. The germline V gene has CDR1 SNHLY and CDR2 FYNNEI. The CDR3 is made up of 10 amino acids. The CDR3 DNA reads TGTGCCAGCAAGGGTTACGAGCAGTACTTC. Encoded protein: CASKGYEQYF.

This chain connects TRBV19 to TRBJ2-7, with 9 bases lining up with TRBD2. There are 14 residues in the CDR3. Germline V lookup: CDR1 LNHDA, CDR2 SQIVND (reference sequence). J gave up 6 bases and V 5 bases, and 8 bases lay outside the gene matches. In DNA form, the CDR3 reads TGTGCCAGTAGTGTAGTAGCGGGAGACTCCGAGCAGTACTTC. Amino acid sequence: CASSVVAGDSEQYF.

The J gene is TRBJ2-3, the V gene TRBV5-4; 13 bases agree with TRBD2. This CDR3 has 16 amino acids. Per germline, CDR1 SGHNT and CDR2 YYREEE (reference sequence). The V and J ends lost 4 bases and 2 bases, in that order; junction bases with no gene match: 4. This chain's CDR3 is CASSHGLAGVTDTQYF. In DNA, the CDR3 is TGTGCCAGCAGCCACGGACTAGCGGGGGTCACAGATACGCAGTATTTT.

The chain has TRBV29-1 and TRBJ2-1; weak D call: TRBD2 (5 bases). V lost 7 bases to trimming and J lost 10 bases, with 20 bases between them. The CDR3 spans 13 residues. Per the germline V gene, CDR1 is SQVTM and CDR2 is ANQGSEA. In DNA, the CDR3 is TGCAGCGCCCTAAATAGGCTAGCAAGGGAGCAGTTCTTC. Amino acid sequence: CSALNRLAREQFF.

The chain employs TRBV10-2 and TRBJ2-7; D unresolved. The CDR3 contains 11 residues. V lost 6 bases and J 4 bases, leaving 7 bases between the germline ends. Germline CDR1 reads WSHSY; CDR2 reads SAAADI. CDR3 DNA sequence: TGCGCCAGCAGCACCCAATACGAGCAGTACTTC. Translation: CASSTQYEQYF.

The V call is TRBV5-1, the J call TRBJ2-2; a weak D match, TRBD1 (6 bases). Trimming cost V 0 bases and J 0 bases, with 6 bases left between them. The length of the CDR3 is 15 residues. The germline CDR1 and CDR2 sequences are SGHRS and YFSETQ. CDR3 loop: CASSLAGANTGELFF. The CDR3 coding sequence is TGCGCCAGCAGCTTGGCAGGGGCGAACACCGGGGAGCTGTTTTTT. The full variable domain, in which reference TRBV5-1 and TRBJ2-2 provide the parts outside the CDR3, is KAGVTQTPRYLIKTRGQQVTLSCSPISGHRSVSWYQQTPGQGLQFLFEYFSETQRNKGNFPGRFSGRQFSNSRSEMNVSTLELGDSALYLCASSLAGANTGELFFGEGSRLTVL.

This clone was counted between two and nine times. The chain couples TRBV4-2 to TRBJ2-7; 7 positions agree with TRBD1. Germline V gene sequence: CDR1 LGHNA, CDR2 YNFKEQ. V gave up 0 bases and J gave up 3 bases; unmatched junction bases: 5. The CDR3 is 15 residues long. CDR3 residues: CASSQETGAFYEQYF. DNA of the CDR3: TGTGCCAGCAGCCAAGAAACAGGGGCTTTCTACGAGCAGTACTTC.

The rearrangement links TRBV11-2 to TRBJ2-7; D possibly matches TRBD1 or TRBD2 (5 bases each). Germline V gene data show CDR1 as SGHAT and CDR2 as FQNNGV. CDR3 length equals 15 residues. Trimming pared 6 bases from V and 1 base from J, leaving 16 bases between. The DNA for the CDR3 is TGTGCCAGCAGGGATCCGGGACGCATGTCCTACGAGCAGTACTTC. It yields the protein CASRDPGRMSYEQYF.

The V call is TRBV18, the J call TRBJ1-1; tentatively, D is TRBD1 (6 bases). Trimming took 3 bases from V and 5 from J, leaving 13 bases between them. CDR1 is KGHSH, CDR2 LQKENI, per germline. CDR3 length: 14 residues. The CDR3 nucleotides are TGTGCCAGCTCACCGCAGGGGTCGGTTACTGAAGCTTTCTTT. Residues: CASSPQGSVTEAFF.

The chain joins TRBV7-8 to TRBJ2-3; D not certain. This CDR3 spans 13 amino acids. Germline V gene data show CDR1 as SGHVS and CDR2 as FQNEAQ. Trimming removed 5 bases from V and 0 bases from J, with 6 bases in between. The CDR3 coding sequence is TGTGCCAGCAGCATACAGAGCACAGATACGCAGTATTTT. It is translated as CASSIQSTDTQYF.

The DNA of the CDR3 is TGTGCCAGTAGCCGTTGGGAGACCCAGTACTTC. Translation: CASSRWETQYF. The rearrangement joins TRBV19 to TRBJ2-5; D not certain. Germline assignment: CDR1 LNHDA and CDR2 SQIVND (reference sequence). Trimming took off 6 bases at V and 5 bases at J, with 7 bases between the two ends. The length of the CDR3 is 11 residues.